A single sample gave rise to the 32 T cell receptor beta chains below, sequenced in a study of cytomegalovirus exposure and HLA in healthy donors. It was with 60 Vbeta and 13 Jbeta primers that the PCR ran. Sequenced by immunoSEQ multiplex PCR; TCRdb stores in-frame clones only, minus some. The data hold under 200,000 clones, with around three quarters observed a single time. Sequencing was done on a sample of PBMCs. These receptors all stem from a woman aged 30 to 39 in good health and CMV-seropositive.

This clone was seen a few times. J is TRBJ2-7 and V is TRBV29-1; 8 bases fit TRBD2. There are 13 residues in the CDR3. The germline CDR1 and CDR2 sequences are SQVTM and ANQGSEA. Trimming at V came to 6 bases and at J to 3 bases, leaving 7 bases not matched to a gene. The chain's CDR3 is CSVGAGVGYEQYF. The CDR3 region has the DNA TGCAGCGTGGGAGCGGGAGTTGGCTACGAGCAGTACTTC.

The chain couples TRBV11-2 to TRBJ2-7, with D uncertain. CDR3 length: 15 amino acids. The V gene lost 3 bases and the J gene lost 5 bases, with 17 bases spanning the gap. Per the germline V gene, CDR1 is SGHAT and CDR2 is FQNNGV. The CDR3 loop is CASSFFVVPQDEQYF. The DNA for the CDR3 is TGTGCCAGCAGCTTTTTCGTCGTCCCGCAGGACGAGCAGTACTTC. The full variable domain, rest sourced from reference TRBV11-2 and TRBJ2-7, is EAGVAQSPRYKIIEKRQSVAFWCNPISGHATLYWYQQILGQGPKLLIQFQNNGVVDDSQLPKDRFSAERLKGVDSTLKIQPAKLEDSAVYLCASSFFVVPQDEQYFGPGTRLTVT.

V gene TRBV18 combines with J gene TRBJ1-2, with D perhaps matching TRBD1 (5 bases). Per germline, CDR1 KGHSH and CDR2 LQKENI. CDR3 length: 15 amino acids. V lost 3 bases to trimming and J lost 6 bases, with 17 bases between them. The CDR3 region is CASSPSKGSDNGYTF. In DNA, the CDR3 is TGTGCCAGCTCACCTTCTAAGGGTTCGGACAATGGCTACACCTTC.

This rearrangement joins TRBV29-1 to TRBJ1-1; 7 positions match TRBD1. With 7 bases clipped from V and 0 bases from J, the junction kept 5 bases outside the gene matches. Per germline, CDR1 SQVTM and CDR2 ANQGSEA. This CDR3 has 13 amino acids. The CDR3 nucleotides are TGCAGCGCTGAGGGACAGTTGAACACTGAAGCTTTCTTT. This sequence encodes CSAEGQLNTEAFF.

V and J are TRBV25-1 and TRBJ2-5; D might be TRBD1 (5 bases). CDR1 is MGHDK, CDR2 SYGVNS, per germline. The CDR3 is made up of 14 amino acids. The V end was cut by 6 bases, the J end by 1 base, with 12 bases between. CDR3 loop: CASSLYGAQETQYF. CDR3 in DNA: TGTGCCAGCAGCCTTTATGGGGCCCAAGAGACCCAGTACTTC.

The chain combines TRBV9 with TRBJ2-3; a weak D match, TRBD2 (6 bases). The CDR3 contains 14 residues. Trimming left V 4 bases short and J 2 bases short, with 11 bases between. CDR1 SGDLS and CDR2 YYNGEE come from the germline V gene. The CDR3 reads CASSRRGFTDTQYF. The DNA for the CDR3 is TGTGCCAGCAGCCGGAGGGGCTTCACAGATACGCAGTATTTT.

The chain has TRBV29-1 and TRBJ2-7; a weak D match, TRBD1 (5 bases). Per germline, CDR1 SQVTM and CDR2 ANQGSEA. V lost 7 bases and J lost 4, with 14 bases in between. This CDR3 comprises 12 residues. CDR3 sequence: CSAADMGYEQYF. CDR3 in DNA: TGCAGCGCCGCGGACATGGGTTACGAGCAGTACTTC.

The chain couples TRBV29-1 to TRBJ1-5, with D possibly TRBD1 on 6 matching bases. The CDR3 is made up of 13 amino acids. Trimming shortened V by 6 bases and J by 3 bases, and 12 bases separated the two germline ends. CDR1 is SQVTM, CDR2 ANQGSEA, per germline. The CDR3 loop is CSVGSGDNQPQHF. The CDR3 DNA reads as TGCAGCGTAGGGTCAGGGGACAATCAGCCCCAGCATTTT.

The chain links TRBV4-1 to TRBJ2-5; 13 positions agree with TRBD2. The CDR3 is 15 amino acids. The V gene's germline CDR1 is MGHRA and CDR2 YSYEKL. Losses at the gene ends were 5 bases for V and 4 bases for J; bases not matched to a gene: 4. In nucleotides, the CDR3 is TGCGCCAGCAGCAGGACTAGCGGGGGAAGAGAGACCCAGTACTTC. Residues: CASSRTSGGRETQYF.

The chain carries TRBV5-4 and TRBJ2-7; 7 nucleotides match TRBD1. CDR3 length: 14 amino acids. Germline V CDR1 and CDR2: SGHNT, YYREEE (reference sequence). V dropped 1 base and J dropped 1; count of bases not matched to a gene: 2. The CDR3 protein is CASSLWDRSYEQYF. DNA for the CDR3: TGTGCCAGCAGCTTGTGGGACAGATCCTACGAGCAGTACTTC.

The J gene is TRBJ1-2, the V gene TRBV9; D is unclear. This CDR3 has 13 amino acids. V was clipped by 0 bases and J by 4 bases, with 7 bases between them. Germline V gene sequence: CDR1 SGDLS, CDR2 YYNGEE. CDR3 bases: TGTGCCAGCAGCGTAGGGGAGGCCTATGGCTACACCTTC. It specifies CASSVGEAYGYTF.

J is TRBJ1-2 and V is TRBV29-1, with 7 positions matching TRBD1. Germline assignment: CDR1 SQVTM and CDR2 ANQGSEA. Losses at the gene ends were 3 bases for V and 1 base for J; bases not matched to a gene: 5. This CDR3 has 14 residues. The CDR3 spells CSVESGQINYGYTF. The CDR3 region has the DNA TGCAGCGTTGAGTCGGGACAGATTAACTATGGCTACACCTTC. The variable domain in full, with the rest retrieved from reference TRBV29-1 and TRBJ1-2, is SAVISQKPSRDICQRGTSLTIQCQVDSQVTMMFWYRQQPGQSLTLIATANQGSEATYESGFVIDKFPISRPNLTFSTLTVSNMSPEDSSIYLCSVESGQINYGYTFGSGTRLTVV.

This clone has a single count. The rearrangement uses TRBV14 and TRBJ1-1; maybe TRBD1 (6 bases). Deletions cut 1 base from V and 1 base from J, with 16 bases between. The germline gives CDR1 SGHDN, CDR2 FVKESK. The CDR3 extends over 17 amino acids. In DNA, the CDR3 is TGTGCCAGCAGCCAAGTAGGTACAGGGTCTTGGAACACTGAAGCTTTCTTT. As protein: CASSQVGTGSWNTEAFF. Drawing the rest from reference TRBV14 and TRBJ1-1, the complete variable domain is EAGVTQFPSHSVIEKGQTVTLRCDPISGHDNLYWYRRVMGKEIKFLLHFVKESKQDESGMPNNRFLAERTGGTYSTLKVQPAELEDSGVYFCASSQVGTGSWNTEAFFGQGTRLTVV.

The rearrangement joins TRBV9 to TRBJ2-2; perhaps TRBD2 as D (5 bases). This CDR3 is built from 17 residues. Germline CDR1 reads SGDLS; CDR2 reads YYNGEE. Trimming took 1 base from V and 5 from J, leaving 18 bases between them. The DNA of the CDR3 is TGTGCCAGCAGCGTACCTGAAGCGGTAACCTTTACCGGGGAGCTGTTTTTT. The encoded protein is CASSVPEAVTFTGELFF.

The rearrangement joins TRBV9 to TRBJ2-4, with a possible D match to TRBD1 (6 bases). CDR1 is SGDLS and CDR2 is YYNGEE in the germline V gene. The CDR3 sequence is 15 residues long. V was trimmed by 3 bases and J by 6 bases, leaving 16 bases between them. In DNA form, the CDR3 reads TGTGCCAGCAGCGGGGGACACCAAGGGCGAAACATTCAGTACTTC. Amino acids: CASSGGHQGRNIQYF.

The CDR3 spells CASSQLLAGGHDTQYF. The CDR3 DNA reads TGCGCCAGCAGCCAACTACTAGCGGGGGGGCACGATACGCAGTATTTT. The gene calls are TRBV4-3 and TRBJ2-3; 13 nucleotides align to TRBD2. The length of the CDR3 is 16 residues. Germline V CDR1 and CDR2: LGHNA, YSLEER. V lost 2 bases and J lost 6; bases outside the gene matches: 5.

The V call is TRBV11-2, the J call TRBJ2-7, with D possibly matching TRBD1 (6 bases). The CDR3 runs 13 residues. V shed 0 bases and J shed 5 bases, with 8 bases lying between them. Germline V gene sequence: CDR1 SGHAT, CDR2 FQNNGV. CDR3 DNA sequence: TGTGCCAGCAGCTTAGATACAGGGAACGAGCAGTACTTC. Amino acids: CASSLDTGNEQYF.

The CDR3 DNA follows: TGTGCCAGCAAATCCGGGACAGGGGACGATGAGCAGTTCTTC. Its translation is CASKSGTGDDEQFF. The rearrangement joins TRBV2 to TRBJ2-1, with 10 bases lining up with TRBD1. The CDR3 loop spans 14 amino acids. The V gene's germline CDR1 is SNHLY and CDR2 FYNNEI. Unmatched junction bases numbered 8, after V lost 7 bases and J lost 8 bases. Drawing the rest from reference TRBV2 and TRBJ2-1, the complete variable domain is EPEVTQTPSHQVTQMGQEVILRCVPISNHLYFYWYRQILGQKVEFLVSFYNNEISEKSEIFDDQFSVERPDGSNFTLKIRSTKLEDSAMYFCASKSGTGDDEQFFGPGTRLTVL.

The chain combines TRBV5-4 with TRBJ2-2; 7 bases fit TRBD2. The V gene's germline CDR1 is SGHNT and CDR2 YYREEE (reference sequence). The CDR3 has 14 residues. Germline trimming cut 9 bases from V and 8 bases from J; bases unmatched to any gene: 13. The CDR3 reads CATRKGGPSGELFF. The CDR3 DNA follows: TGTGCCACCCGGAAGGGAGGGCCATCGGGGGAGCTGTTTTTT.

CDR3 DNA: TGTGCCAGCTCAAAGGGGGTGAACGACTATGGCTACACCTTC. As protein: CASSKGVNDYGYTF. The chain couples TRBV19 to TRBJ1-2; D may be TRBD1 (6 bases). The ends were cut back, 9 bases at V and 3 bases at J, with 17 bases in the middle. CDR1 is LNHDA, CDR2 SQIVND, per germline (reference sequence). The CDR3 loop spans 14 amino acids.

The chain is built from TRBV13 and TRBJ1-2; D is perhaps TRBD1 (6 bases). Per germline, CDR1 PRHDT and CDR2 FYEKMQ (reference sequence). V was shortened by 0 bases and J by 2 bases, with 10 bases between the two germline ends. CDR3 length: 15 amino acids. CDR3 bases: TGTGCCAGCAGCTTAGGAGTGAGGGGGAACTATGGCTACACCTTC. Its translation: CASSLGVRGNYGYTF.

This sequence joins TRBV5-4 and TRBJ2-3, with TRBD2 identical over 13 bases. V lost 2 bases and J lost 1; bases outside the gene matches: 13. The length of the CDR3 is 20 residues. Germline loops: CDR1 SGHNT, CDR2 YYREEE (reference sequence). For the CDR3, the DNA is TGTGCCAGCAGCTTTGGGGCTCCCGGGACTAGCGGGATCGGCACAGATACGCAGTATTTT. It specifies CASSFGAPGTSGIGTDTQYF.

The chain links TRBV28 to TRBJ2-7; TRBD1 matches 7 bases. This CDR3 region has 12 residues. V was pared by 6 bases and J by 5 bases, with 4 bases of the junction left unmatched. Germline loops: CDR1 MDHEN, CDR2 SYDVKM. Written as DNA, the CDR3 is TGTGCCAGCAGGCTGGACAGGCACGAGCAGTACTTC. This translates into CASRLDRHEQYF.

The J gene is TRBJ1-1, the V gene TRBV16; D uncertain. V lost 4 bases to trimming and J lost 0 bases, with 15 bases between them. CDR3 length equals 16 residues. In germline, CDR1 is KGHSY, CDR2 FQNENV. CDR3 DNA: TGTGCCAGCAGCCCCATGGATAACAGTTTGAACACTGAAGCTTTCTTT. Translated: CASSPMDNSLNTEAFF.

This clone has more than one count but fewer than ten. The V gene is TRBV29-1, the J gene TRBJ2-1, with D maybe TRBD1 (5 bases). The CDR3 spans 13 residues. Germline assignment: CDR1 SQVTM and CDR2 ANQGSEA. V lost 6 bases and J 7 bases, leaving 16 bases between the germline ends. CDR3 region: CSVSDSLRNEQFF. CDR3 in DNA: TGCAGCGTATCAGACAGCCTCAGGAATGAGCAGTTCTTC.

This clone was seen just once. This chain connects TRBV9 to TRBJ1-2; D unclear. CDR3 length: 13 amino acids. V lost 0 bases, J lost 8 bases, and 11 bases lay in between. CDR1 is SGDLS, CDR2 YYNGEE, per germline. CDR3 protein: CASSVVEWEGYTF. The CDR3, as DNA: TGTGCCAGCAGCGTAGTTGAGTGGGAGGGCTACACCTTC.

The CDR3 DNA reads as TGTGCCAGCAGCTTGGGCGGACACACGGCCACTGAAGCTTTCTTT. Its translation: CASSLGGHTATEAFF. V gene TRBV5-6 combines with J gene TRBJ1-1; D may be TRBD1 (5 bases). Germline-derived CDR1 and CDR2 are SGHDT and YYEEEE. This CDR3 is built from 15 residues. The V and J ends lost 0 bases and 4 bases respectively, with 13 bases between them.

The rearrangement joins TRBV4-3 to TRBJ2-4; 8 bases fit TRBD2. The CDR3 covers 15 residues. Germline lookup yields CDR1 LGHNA and CDR2 YSLEER. The J segment lost 4 bases and the V segment lost 1 base, leaving 3 bases of the junction unmatched. The CDR3 coding sequence is TGCGCCAGCAGCCAAGTTCGCGGGGGGAAAAACATTCAGTACTTC. This gives the protein CASSQVRGGKNIQYF.

The chain uses TRBV9 and TRBJ1-6, with TRBD1 as a possible D gene (5 bases). Trimming removed 3 bases at V and 7 bases at J, with 20 bases between. Germline V gene data show CDR1 as SGDLS and CDR2 as YYNGEE. There are 17 residues in the CDR3. CDR3: CASSADPVGQSNSPLHF. CDR3 nucleotides: TGTGCCAGCAGCGCCGACCCCGTGGGGCAGTCAAATTCACCCCTCCACTTT.

The chain is built from TRBV5-6 and TRBJ2-1; tentatively, D is TRBD1 (5 bases). The CDR3 is 14 residues long. V was clipped by 0 bases and J by 6 bases, with 10 bases between them. The V gene's germline CDR1 is SGHDT and CDR2 YYEEEE. CDR3 amino acids: CASSLVQGSNEQFF. The DNA of the CDR3 is TGTGCCAGCAGCTTGGTTCAGGGTAGCAATGAGCAGTTCTTC.

The chain is built from TRBV4-1 and TRBJ2-1; 8 bases are a match to TRBD1. The germline V gene has CDR1 MGHRA and CDR2 YSYEKL. The CDR3 consists of 16 residues. V dropped 3 bases and J dropped 1; count of bases not matched to a gene: 5. The CDR3 nucleotides read TGCGCCAGCAGCCAGGACACAGGGGGTTCCTACAATGAGCAGTTCTTC. It translates to CASSQDTGGSYNEQFF.

The V call is TRBV18, the J call TRBJ2-7, with D tentatively TRBD2 (5 bases). This CDR3 is 15 amino acids long. CDR1 KGHSH and CDR2 LQKENI come from the germline V gene. V was shortened by 2 bases and J by 0 bases, with 11 bases between the two germline ends. The CDR3 protein is CASSPRAEISYEQYF. Written as DNA, the CDR3 is TGTGCCAGCTCACCAAGAGCGGAAATCTCCTACGAGCAGTACTTC. Using reference TRBV18 and TRBJ2-7 for the parts outside the CDR3, the full variable domain is NAGVMQNPRHLVRRRGQEARLRCSPMKGHSHVYWYRQLPEEGLKFMVYLQKENIIDESGMPKERFSAEFPKEGPSILRIQQVVRGDSAAYFCASSPRAEISYEQYFGPGTRLTVT.